This is a list of T cell receptor beta chains from one sample in a study of blood T cell repertoires in COVID-19. Clones were read by immunoSEQ multiplex PCR, and TCRdb kept only the in-frame ones, dropping some. Seen here are about 100,000 clones, more than 85% observed once, and the top ten hold about 6.9%. The sequencing input was peripheral blood. The source is a man aged 30 to 45 in a cohort sampled during active COVID-19. Each CDR3 is given with its conserved first and last residue. A D gene is named only where the DNA matches it firmly. Clone size appears in some rows only: once, few, many, or a class for an expanded clone.

CDR3 protein	CDR3 DNA	V gene	D gene	clone size	J gene
CASSDPQQGALYNEQFF	TGTGCCAGCAGTGATCCGCAACAGGGGGCCCTCTACAATGAGCAGTTCTTC	TRBV25-1	TRBD1	NA	TRBJ2-1
CASSLLTGYQETQYF	TGTGCCAGCAGCTTATTGACAGGTTACCAAGAGACCCAGTACTTC	TRBV7-9	NA	NA	TRBJ2-5
CASSLGRAAEGQETQYF	TGTGCCAGCAGCTTAGGGCGTGCAGCGGAGGGCCAAGAGACCCAGTACTTC	TRBV7-9	NA	NA	TRBJ2-5
CAWSIGGSGNTIYF	TGTGCCTGGAGTATCGGGGGCTCTGGAAACACCATATATTTT	TRBV30	NA	NA	TRBJ1-3
CASSRDGTGDGYTF	TGTGCCAGCTCCCGCGATGGGACAGGGGACGGCTACACCTTC	TRBV7-8	TRBD1	NA	TRBJ1-2
CASSIPGGETQYF	TGCGCCAGCAGCATACCAGGGGGAGAGACCCAGTACTTC	TRBV5-1	TRBD1	NA	TRBJ2-5
CASSPLGGEETQYF	TGTGCCAGCTCACCTCTGGGCGGGGAAGAGACCCAGTACTTC	TRBV18	NA	few	TRBJ2-5
CASSPGQAYNEQFF	TGTGCCAGCAGCCCGGGACAGGCCTACAATGAGCAGTTCTTC	TRBV2	TRBD1	NA	TRBJ2-1
CASSGRGYYEQYF	TGTGCCAGCAGTGGGCGGGGGTACTACGAGCAGTACTTC	TRBV2	TRBD2	NA	TRBJ2-7
CASSPSGGSYGYTF	TGCGCCAGCAGCCCCTCGGGGGGCTCCTATGGCTACACCTTC	TRBV5-1	NA	few	TRBJ1-2
CASSAGLGGNIQYF	TGCGCCAGCAGTGCAGGACTAGGGGGAAACATTCAGTACTTC	TRBV10-1	NA	NA	TRBJ2-4
CASSRTGDSYNEQFF	TGTGCCAGTAGTAGGACAGGTGACTCCTACAATGAGCAGTTCTTC	TRBV19	TRBD1	NA	TRBJ2-1
CASSPLGDLSSYNEQFF	TGTGCCAGCAGCCCCTTGGGCGACCTAAGCTCCTACAATGAGCAGTTCTTC	TRBV7-2	NA	NA	TRBJ2-1
CASSQDIWGPKAFF	TGCGCCAGCAGCCAAGATATCTGGGGGCCGAAAGCTTTCTTT	TRBV4-1	NA	NA	TRBJ1-1
CASSYRQGVNEKLFF	TGTGCCAGCAGCTACCGACAGGGGGTTAATGAAAAACTGTTTTTT	TRBV13	TRBD1	NA	TRBJ1-4
CASSVTGENSPLHF	TGTGCCAGCAGTGTAACAGGGGAAAATTCACCCCTCCACTTT	TRBV2	TRBD1	few	TRBJ1-6
CAITSSPSGEDEQYF	TGTGCCATCACGTCCTCACCGAGCGGGGAGGATGAGCAGTACTTC	TRBV10-3	TRBD2	NA	TRBJ2-7
CSVVLWDRGSYNEQFF	TGCAGCGTCGTTCTTTGGGACAGGGGCTCCTACAATGAGCAGTTCTTC	TRBV29-1	TRBD1	once	TRBJ2-1
CASSLGVGYGTGYGYTF	TGTGCCAGCAGCTTGGGTGTTGGTTACGGGACAGGGTATGGCTACACCTTC	TRBV5-5	TRBD1	NA	TRBJ1-2
CASSEITPGLISYNEQFF	TGTGCCAGCAGTGAGATAACCCCGGGACTCATCTCCTACAATGAGCAGTTCTTC	TRBV2	NA	NA	TRBJ2-1
CASRIPGGGHTEAFF	TGTGCCAGCAGGATCCCTGGTGGGGGCCACACTGAAGCTTTCTTT	TRBV6-5	NA	NA	TRBJ1-1
CASSLAEGGPQDTQYF	TGCGCCAGCAGCTTGGCCGAGGGGGGGCCTCAAGATACGCAGTATTTT	TRBV5-1	NA	once	TRBJ2-3
CASSPVENVGGGYTF	TGTGCCAGCAGCCCCGTGGAAAACGTTGGAGGCGGCTACACCTTC	TRBV27	NA	once	TRBJ1-2
CASSPDRDNEKLFF	TGTGCCAGCAGCCCAGACAGGGATAATGAAAAACTGTTTTTT	TRBV3-1/TRBV3-2	TRBD1	NA	TRBJ1-4
CASRFKTSGAYNEQFF	TGTGCCAGCAGATTTAAGACTAGCGGGGCCTACAATGAGCAGTTCTTC	TRBV2	TRBD2	NA	TRBJ2-1
CASSSQTGELFF	TGTGCCAGCAGTTCCCAAACCGGGGAGCTGTTTTTT	TRBV6-2/TRBV6-3	NA	NA	TRBJ2-2
CASSLVLAGWETQYF	TGTGCCAGCAGCTTAGTCCTAGCGGGGTGGGAGACCCAGTACTTC	TRBV7-2	TRBD2	NA	TRBJ2-5
CASSEDRGLQTQYF	TGTGCCAGCAGCGAGGACAGGGGGCTACAGACCCAGTACTTC	TRBV5-6	TRBD1	once	TRBJ2-5
CASSYGGTEAFF	TGTGCCAGCAGTTATGGGGGGACTGAAGCTTTCTTT	TRBV3-1/TRBV3-2	NA	NA	TRBJ1-1
CASSLGQRYNSPLHF	TGTGCCAGCAGTCTGGGACAGAGGTATAATTCACCCCTCCACTTT	TRBV14	TRBD1	NA	TRBJ1-6
CASSPGQGSSYNSPLHF	TGCGCCAGCAGCCCCGGACAGGGAAGCTCCTATAATTCACCCCTCCACTTT	TRBV5-1	TRBD1	NA	TRBJ1-6
CASSPEAGNIQYF	TGTGCCAGCTCACCCGAGGCCGGGAACATTCAGTACTTC	TRBV18	NA	NA	TRBJ2-4
CAWSGGQGFNNEQFF	TGTGCCTGGAGTGGGGGACAGGGGTTTAACAATGAGCAGTTCTTC	TRBV30	TRBD1	once	TRBJ2-1
CASSRTASYEQYF	TGCGCCAGCAGCCGGACAGCCTCCTACGAGCAGTACTTC	TRBV4-1	NA	NA	TRBJ2-7
CASSSVSGETQYF	TGTGCCAGCAGTTCGGTGTCGGGAGAGACCCAGTACTTC	TRBV28	NA	once	TRBJ2-5
CAWSGTGVGELFF	TGTGCCTGGAGTGGGACAGGGGTCGGGGAGCTGTTTTTT	TRBV30	TRBD1	NA	TRBJ2-2
CASSLTGNQPQHF	TGTGCCAGCAGCTTGACAGGGAATCAGCCCCAGCATTTT	TRBV7-2	TRBD1	NA	TRBJ1-5
CASSTTARNYGYTF	TGTGCCAGCAGCACGACAGCGCGCAACTATGGCTACACCTTC	TRBV6-6	NA	NA	TRBJ1-2
CASSLAAPRTRYDTQYF	TGTGCCAGCAGCTTGGCCGCTCCACGTACGCGGTACGATACGCAGTATTTT	TRBV5-6	NA	NA	TRBJ2-3
CASSYKGTGELFF	TGTGCCAGCAGTTACAAGGGGACCGGGGAGCTGTTTTTT	TRBV6-6	NA	NA	TRBJ2-2
CACTDRGDYEQYF	TGTGCCTGTACGGACAGGGGCGACTACGAGCAGTACTTC	TRBV30	TRBD1	few	TRBJ2-7
CASSPGREGAEAFF	TGTGCCAGCTCACCAGGGCGGGAAGGCGCTGAAGCTTTCTTT	TRBV18	NA	NA	TRBJ1-1
CASSQRPPRRGGGTGELFF	TGCGCCAGCAGCCAAAGGCCCCCCAGGCGGGGGGGCGGAACCGGGGAGCTGTTTTTT	TRBV4-3	TRBD2	NA	TRBJ2-2
CASSGTGSQPQHF	TGTGCCAGTAGTGGGACAGGGTCTCAGCCCCAGCATTTT	TRBV19	TRBD1	NA	TRBJ1-5
CASSLSRGGLNTGELFF	TGCGCCAGCAGCTTGAGCCGGGGGGGCTTGAACACCGGGGAGCTGTTTTTT	TRBV5-1	TRBD2	NA	TRBJ2-2
CAWSGQVRNQPQHF	TGTGCCTGGAGTGGGCAGGTTCGCAATCAGCCCCAGCATTTT	TRBV30	NA	NA	TRBJ1-5
CASSLQRQAYEQYF	TGTGCCAGCAGTCTGCAAAGACAGGCCTACGAGCAGTACTTC	TRBV28	NA	NA	TRBJ2-7
CASSSTAGVNQPQHF	TGTGCCAGCAGTTCGACAGCCGGTGTCAATCAGCCCCAGCATTTT	TRBV7-9	NA	NA	TRBJ1-5